Presented here are 30 T cell receptor beta chains from one specimen sequenced in a study of shared clonotypes between healthy human individuals. The data were produced by immunoSEQ multiplex PCR, yet TCRdb's version contains in-frame clones alone and is incomplete. The data show 2 million to 3 million clones, with 80% to 95% seen just once and approximately 0.37% held by the top ten. Material: naive CD4+ T cells from PBMCs. Subset described: CD45RA+ positively selected. These receptors all stem from a man in his late teens or twenties in good health. Some clones in this sample may be carry-over from other donors' samples.

This rearrangement joins TRBV6-5 to TRBJ1-5, with TRBD1 as a possible D gene (6 bases). CDR3 length: 15 amino acids. V gave up 6 bases and J gave up 2 bases, with 14 bases separating them. Per germline, CDR1 MNHEY and CDR2 SVGAGI. The CDR3 region is CASRKTGVGNQPQHF. As DNA, the CDR3 is TGTGCCAGCAGAAAGACAGGCGTCGGCAATCAGCCCCAGCATTTT.

The chain is built from TRBV28 and TRBJ2-7, with D tentatively TRBD2 (6 bases). The CDR3 has 16 amino acids. With 5 bases removed from V and 4 bases from J, the gap between germline ends came to 21 bases. Germline V gives CDR1 MDHEN, CDR2 SYDVKM. As DNA, the CDR3 is TGTGCCAGCAGTCCACATGCGGGAATACTCATTTACGAGCAGTACTTC. This codes for CASSPHAGILIYEQYF.

This rearrangement joins TRBV6-1 to TRBJ1-2, with D unresolved. Trimming cost V 6 bases and J 2 bases, with 16 bases left between them. From germline, CDR1 is MNHNS and CDR2 SASEGT. The CDR3 is made up of 15 amino acids. CDR3 in amino acids: CASSPEVGANYGYTF. DNA for the CDR3: TGTGCCAGCAGCCCCGAGGTTGGAGCGAACTATGGCTACACCTTC.

This sequence joins TRBV5-5 and TRBJ2-5; D is possibly TRBD1 or TRBD2 (5 bases each). CDR3 size: 15 residues. CDR1 and CDR2 (germline): SGHKS, YYEKEE (reference sequence). V lost 0 bases, J lost 1 base, and 10 bases lay in between. This CDR3 is CASSLGDGPQETQYF. The CDR3 DNA follows: TGTGCCAGCAGCTTGGGGGACGGACCCCAAGAGACCCAGTACTTC.

As DNA, the CDR3 is TGTGCCAGCTCACCCCCAGGGTCGGGGTATGGCTACACCTTC. Amino acid sequence: CASSPPGSGYGYTF. V usage is TRBV18 and J usage is TRBJ1-2; possibly TRBD1 for D (5 bases). The CDR3 contains 14 residues. Per the germline V gene, CDR1 is KGHSH and CDR2 is LQKENI. Trimming took 3 bases from V and 5 from J, leaving 13 bases between them.

J is TRBJ2-1 and V is TRBV6-5; 8 nucleotides line up with TRBD2. The CDR3 is made up of 14 amino acids. J lost 8 bases, V lost 2 bases, and 5 bases had no gene match. CDR1 is MNHEY and CDR2 is SVGAGI in the germline V gene. The CDR3 loop is CASSYREGSYEQFF. The CDR3 coding sequence is TGTGCCAGCAGTTACCGGGAGGGGTCGTATGAGCAGTTCTTC.

The chain carries TRBV14 and TRBJ2-6; D gene unclear. Germline V gene data show CDR1 as SGHDN and CDR2 as FVKESK. This CDR3 has 14 residues. V lost 1 base, J lost 0 bases, and 1 base lay in between. The CDR3 sequence: CASSQASGANVLTF. DNA of the CDR3: TGTGCCAGCAGCCAAGCCTCTGGGGCCAACGTCCTGACTTTC.

There are a few counts of this clone. This chain connects TRBV29-1 to TRBJ1-1, with 7 bases that match TRBD1. The V gene's germline CDR1 is SQVTM and CDR2 ANQGSEA. V was pared by 6 bases and J by 0 bases, with 10 bases of the junction left unmatched. CDR3 length: 15 amino acids. The CDR3 is CSVRGQDFMNTEAFF. The CDR3 bases are TGCAGCGTCCGAGGACAGGACTTCATGAACACTGAAGCTTTCTTT.

The CDR3, as DNA: TGTGCCAGCAGACGGGGGCTAGCGGGAGGACCCGGGGAGCTGTTTTTT. Its translation: CASRRGLAGGPGELFF. J is TRBJ2-2 and V is TRBV7-3; 11 bases map to TRBD2. The CDR3 is 16 residues long. Germline loops: CDR1 SGHTA, CDR2 FQGTGA. After removal of 6 bases from V and 6 bases from J, the junction contained 9 bases not matched to a gene.

The J gene is TRBJ1-1, the V gene TRBV19; D not certain. This CDR3 is built from 13 residues. The germline V and J ends were trimmed by 8 bases and 0 bases, with 10 bases remaining between them. Germline V gene lookup returns CDR1 LNHDA and CDR2 SQIVND (reference sequence). The CDR3 loop is CASVGNMNTEAFF. Here the CDR3 DNA reads TGTGCCAGTGTGGGGAACATGAACACTGAAGCTTTCTTT.

The chain employs TRBV9 and TRBJ2-1, with D perhaps matching TRBD1 or TRBD2 (5 bases each). Trimming pared 0 bases from V and 4 bases from J, leaving 17 bases between. The V gene's germline CDR1 is SGDLS and CDR2 YYNGEE. The CDR3 has 17 amino acids. CDR3: CASSVAGRAPFYNEQFF. The CDR3 DNA sequence: TGTGCCAGCAGCGTAGCGGGGCGGGCGCCCTTTTACAATGAGCAGTTCTTC.

V is TRBV30 and J is TRBJ1-1; D call uncertain. V was trimmed by 2 bases and J by 5 bases, leaving 9 bases between them. CDR3 size: 12 residues. Per the germline V gene, CDR1 is GTSNPN and CDR2 is SVGIG (reference sequence). CDR3 bases: TGTGCCTGGAGTAAAAGTCGAACTGAAGCTTTCTTT. It translates to CAWSKSRTEAFF.

This clone came up a few times. The chain has TRBV2 and TRBJ2-7, with D tentatively TRBD1 or TRBD2 (5 bases each). CDR1 is SNHLY and CDR2 is FYNNEI in the germline V gene. The CDR3 consists of 13 residues. Trimming left V 7 bases short and J 2 bases short, with 12 bases between. The CDR3: CASNGGITYEQYF. In nucleotides, the CDR3 is TGTGCCAGCAATGGGGGTATCACCTACGAGCAGTACTTC.

This chain links TRBV11-3 with TRBJ2-7; 11 bases align to TRBD2. After removal of 6 bases from V and 2 bases from J, the junction contained 9 bases not matched to a gene. The CDR3 runs to 16 residues. Per germline, CDR1 SGHNT and CDR2 YENEEA. CDR3 in DNA: TGTGCCAGCAGACATAAACTAGCGGGAGCTACCTACGAGCAGTACTTC. Protein: CASRHKLAGATYEQYF.

In its sample, this clone was seen a few times. This chain joins TRBV7-2 and TRBJ1-5; 7 bases agree with TRBD1. CDR3 length: 15 amino acids. Germline V CDR1 and CDR2: SGHTA, FQGNSA. Trimming removed 1 base from V and 3 bases from J; junction bases left unmatched: 3. CDR3 bases: TGTGCCAGCAGCTTAGGACAGGGCAACAATCAGCCCCAGCATTTT. This gives the protein CASSLGQGNNQPQHF.

Remarks on this clone: In the same sample, other DNA sequences code for this CDR3. V is TRBV28 and J is TRBJ1-1; D possibly corresponds to TRBD1 (5 bases). This CDR3 contains 12 residues. Germline-derived CDR1 and CDR2 are MDHEN and SYDVKM. The V and J ends lost 2 bases and 5 bases respectively, with 6 bases between them. CDR3 sequence (DNA): TGTGCCAGCAGTTTACAGGGAACTGAAGCTTTCTTT. Translating it yields CASSLQGTEAFF.

This clone was observed once. The chain employs TRBV18 and TRBJ1-1; 9 nucleotides agree with TRBD1. This CDR3 is 16 amino acids long. Germline loops: CDR1 KGHSH, CDR2 LQKENI. The V and J ends lost 4 bases and 5 bases, in that order; junction bases with no gene match: 11. DNA for the CDR3: TGTGCCAGCTCACTACTAACCTCCGGGACAGGGACTGAAGCTTTCTTT. It encodes CASSLLTSGTGTEAFF.

For this clone: Additional DNA sequences in this sample encode the identical CDR3. The chain is built from TRBV29-1 and TRBJ1-3; D ambiguous. This CDR3 is 12 amino acids long. Trimming shortened V by 4 bases and J by 0 bases, and 4 bases separated the two germline ends. From germline, CDR1 is SQVTM and CDR2 ANQGSEA. CDR3 bases: TGCAGCGTTGCCCTCTCTGGAAACACCATATATTTT. This sequence encodes CSVALSGNTIYF.

CDR3 residues: CASSDSGQETQYF. CDR3 coding DNA: TGTGCCAGCAGTGACTCAGGCCAAGAGACCCAGTACTTC. The J gene is TRBJ2-5, the V gene TRBV6-1, with no clear D. CDR3 size: 13 residues. The V gene's germline CDR1 is MNHNS and CDR2 SASEGT. The V end lost 3 bases, the J end lost 1 base, and 6 bases lay between the germline ends.

The V gene is TRBV30, the J gene TRBJ1-1, with unresolved D. CDR3 length equals 14 residues. V gave up 3 bases and J gave up 7 bases, with 18 bases separating them. Germline-derived CDR1 and CDR2 are GTSNPN and SVGIG (reference sequence). CDR3 amino acids: CAWSGPGGYLEAFF. DNA for the CDR3: TGTGCCTGGAGCGGGCCAGGAGGGTACCTTGAAGCTTTCTTT. The full variable domain, rest sourced from reference TRBV30 and TRBJ1-1, is SQTIHQWPATLVQPVGSPLSLECTVEGTSNPNLYWYRQAAGRGLQLLFYSVGIGQISSEVPQNLSASRPQDRQFILSSKKLLLSDSGFYLCAWSGPGGYLEAFFGQGTRLTVV.

V and J are TRBV7-3 and TRBJ1-6; tentatively, D is TRBD1 (5 bases). Germline V lookup: CDR1 SGHTA, CDR2 FQGTGA. Trimming removed 4 bases from V and 5 bases from J, with 15 bases in between. This CDR3 has 16 amino acids. Here the CDR3 reads CASSSNGAGNNSPLHF. CDR3 DNA sequence: TGTGCCAGCAGCTCTAACGGGGCTGGAAATAATTCACCCCTCCACTTT.

This rearrangement joins TRBV13 to TRBJ2-2; the match to TRBD1 covers 9 bases. Germline lookup yields CDR1 PRHDT and CDR2 FYEKMQ (reference sequence). This CDR3 has 13 amino acids. V gave up 6 bases and J gave up 8 bases; unmatched junction bases: 4. The CDR3 region is CASSWDRAGELFF. CDR3 nucleotide sequence: TGTGCCAGCAGTTGGGACAGGGCTGGGGAGCTGTTTTTT.

The chain recombines TRBV20-1 with TRBJ1-4, with D unclear. There are 11 residues in the CDR3. Germline V gives CDR1 DFQATT, CDR2 SNEGSKA (reference sequence). Trimming left V 3 bases short and J 6 bases short, with 5 bases between. The CDR3 sequence is CSARFDEKLFF. DNA of the CDR3: TGCAGTGCTAGGTTCGATGAAAAACTGTTTTTT.

V is TRBV11-2 and J is TRBJ1-4, with TRBD1 as a possible D gene (6 bases). The CDR3 totals 15 residues. The V gene's germline CDR1 is SGHAT and CDR2 FQNNGV. With 4 bases removed from V and 7 bases from J, the gap between germline ends came to 16 bases. The CDR3 nucleotides read TGTGCCAGCAGCTCCCCCGGGGGAGGGGGTGAAAAACTGTTTTTT. Protein product: CASSSPGGGGEKLFF.

V usage is TRBV6-6 and J usage is TRBJ1-1; D may be TRBD1 (5 bases). The CDR3 has 13 amino acids. Germline CDR1 and CDR2: MNHNY and SVGAGI (reference sequence). With 4 bases removed from V and 4 bases from J, the gap between germline ends came to 10 bases. CDR3: CASSLGGVTEAFF. The DNA for the CDR3 is TGTGCCAGCAGTTTGGGGGGAGTCACTGAAGCTTTCTTT.

This clone was counted once. V and J are TRBV5-1 and TRBJ1-5; D unresolved. Trimming took 4 bases from V and 0 from J, leaving 8 bases between them. Germline V CDR1 and CDR2: SGHRS, YFSETQ. The CDR3 extends over 14 amino acids. The CDR3 region is CASSPTDSNQPQHF. The DNA of the CDR3 is TGCGCCAGCAGCCCTACGGATAGCAATCAGCCCCAGCATTTT. The full variable domain, in which reference TRBV5-1 and TRBJ1-5 provide the parts outside the CDR3, is KAGVTQTPRYLIKTRGQQVTLSCSPISGHRSVSWYQQTPGQGLQFLFEYFSETQRNKGNFPGRFSGRQFSNSRSEMNVSTLELGDSALYLCASSPTDSNQPQHFGDGTRLSIL.

In DNA, the CDR3 is TGTGCCAGTACTTCAGGGGGCTGGAGCAATCAGCCCCAGCATTTT. Translation gives CASTSGGWSNQPQHF. The V gene is TRBV19, the J gene TRBJ1-5; 8 bases agree with TRBD1. V was clipped by 7 bases and J by 1 base; unmatched bases: 6. The CDR3 has 15 residues. The germline CDR1 and CDR2 sequences are LNHDA and SQIVND (reference sequence).

V usage is TRBV27 and J usage is TRBJ2-1; 11 positions agree with TRBD2. The germline V gene encodes CDR1 MNHEY and CDR2 SMNVEV (reference sequence). This CDR3 has 16 residues. Trimming cost V 8 bases and J 4 bases; bases outside gene matches: 10. CDR3 sequence reads: CASHPPGLAAYNEQFF. For the CDR3, the DNA is TGTGCCAGCCACCCTCCGGGACTAGCGGCGTACAATGAGCAGTTCTTC.

The chain is built from TRBV13 and TRBJ2-7; D may match TRBD1 or TRBD2 (5 bases each). CDR1 and CDR2 from the germline V gene are PRHDT and FYEKMQ (reference sequence). The germline V and J ends were trimmed by 7 bases and 5 bases, with 18 bases remaining between them. The CDR3 covers 14 residues. CDR3 residues: CASTTWGFLHEQYF. The CDR3 DNA follows: TGTGCCAGCACGACATGGGGGTTTCTCCACGAGCAGTACTTC.

The rearrangement joins TRBV11-2 to TRBJ2-7; TRBD1 aligns across 9 bases. J was trimmed by 7 bases and V by 1 base; bases with no gene match: 11. Per the germline V gene, CDR1 is SGHAT and CDR2 is FQNNGV. The CDR3 consists of 16 residues. Here the CDR3 DNA reads TGTGCCAGCAGCTTAGTTTTAGGGGACAGGGTAGGGGAGCAGTACTTC. Translation: CASSLVLGDRVGEQYF.